The clone carrying this T cell receptor (beta chain) was seen only a few times. Its antigen is not known. The data originate from a study of CD8+ T cells in alopecia areata. The study, taken as a whole, reports: Lesional scalp displayed greater clonality than normal scalp, most notably in alopecia totalis/universalis.

Sequencing used cDNA as its template, made by extracting RNA and reverse transcribing it. Repertoires were generated with immunoSEQ multiplex PCR, while TCRdb's copy carries only in-frame clones and drops some. Of under 350,000 clones in the sample, about 62% are singletons; the top ten hold about 1.8%. Treatment in this sample: oral pan-JAK inhibitor, 5-10 mg twice daily. CD4+ and CD8+ T cells were sorted from PBMCs. V was trimmed by 4 bases and J by 4 bases, leaving 13 bases between them. The CDR3 totals 14 residues. From germline, CDR1 is MGHDK and CDR2 SYGVNS. The J gene is TRBJ1-2, the V gene TRBV25-1; D remains unclear. The material sequenced was CD4+ T cells sorted from blood, taken at week 24, from a patient treated with tofacitinib. This TCR came from a human donor with alopecia areata. As DNA, the CDR3 is TGTGCCAGCAGTGGAGCCCGACGGTTCTATGGCTACACCTTC. This sequence encodes CASSGARRFYGYTF.